This T cell receptor (beta chain) was captured in a study of T cells in tuberculosis. About the research overall: In South Africa, adults with active tuberculosis were compared with IGRA-negative and latently infected IGRA-positive adolescents.

Profiling relied on immunoSEQ multiplex PCR, and the TCRdb table lists in-frame clones only, not all of them. The repertoire holds about 43,000 clones, about 94% seen once, with around 2% in the top ten. Note on this clone: Its target is not known.

Overall study results and limits: GEM motif frequencies gave approximately 70% accuracy; the GMM repertoire gave roughly 86%. Smaller distances to GMM-specific TCRs suggested their expansion in active tuberculosis.

This clonotype was obtained from a donor between 10 and 29 years old with latent tuberculosis or without tuberculosis infection. Some clones in this sample may be carry-over from other donors' samples. Sequenced sample: PBMCs.

The CDR3 here is CASSLGLADADTQYF. In DNA, the CDR3 is TGTGCCAGCAGCTTAGGACTAGCGGACGCAGATACGCAGTATTTT. The V and J genes are TRBV7-6 and TRBJ2-3; TRBD2 matches 9 bases. CDR3 length: 15 amino acids. Germline V gives CDR1 SGHVS, CDR2 FNYEAQ. The V and J ends lost 1 base and 4 bases, in that order; junction bases with no gene match: 3.